Sequencing of this T cell receptor beta chain was carried out in a study of regulatory T cells in long-lasting Graves disease. CDR3 length equals 14 residues. Germline CDR1 is MDHEN and CDR2 is SYDVKM. V gave up 6 bases and J gave up 3 bases, with 14 bases separating them. Study findings and constraints: Patients whose Graves' disease persisted exhibited lower TCR diversity than those newly diagnosed.

Time point noted: newly diagnosed GD, antithyroid drugs for less than 3 months. Isolated PBMC RNA provided the starting material for the TCR library. The TCR beta library used iRepertoire HTBI primers with Arm-PCR amplification of CDR3. TCRdb re-called the multiplex PCR reads through MiXCR, storing one row per CDR3 protein. The sample shows around 450,000 distinct CDR3 sequences, roughly 16% of them seen only once. This clonotype was recorded at least ten times. The antigen is undetermined. In addition, the sample was reused for a study of T cells in Graves' hyperthyroidism and ophthalmopathy.

The TCR sequence derives from a man in his forties with Graves disease. The rearrangement joins TRBV28 to TRBJ1-1; D is undetermined. Sequenced here: peripheral blood mononuclear cells (PBMCs), sampled at new diagnosis, from a patient treated with antithyroid drugs. The DNA of the CDR3 is TGTGCCAGCAGCCAATTCAGTCGTGACACTGAAGCTTTCTTT. It specifies CASSQFSRDTEAFF.